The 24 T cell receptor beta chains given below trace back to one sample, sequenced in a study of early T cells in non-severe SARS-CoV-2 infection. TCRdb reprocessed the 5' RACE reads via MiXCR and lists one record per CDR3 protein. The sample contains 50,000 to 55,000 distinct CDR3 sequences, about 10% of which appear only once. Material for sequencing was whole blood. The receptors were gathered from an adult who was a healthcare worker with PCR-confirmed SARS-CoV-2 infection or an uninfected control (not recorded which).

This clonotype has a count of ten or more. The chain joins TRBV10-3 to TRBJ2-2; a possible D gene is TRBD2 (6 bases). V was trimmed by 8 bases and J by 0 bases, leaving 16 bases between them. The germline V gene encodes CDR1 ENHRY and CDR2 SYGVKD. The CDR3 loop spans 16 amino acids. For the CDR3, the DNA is TGTGCCATCCGGGGGACCCGGGACTCGAACACCGGGGAGCTGTTTTTT. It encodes CAIRGTRDSNTGELFF.

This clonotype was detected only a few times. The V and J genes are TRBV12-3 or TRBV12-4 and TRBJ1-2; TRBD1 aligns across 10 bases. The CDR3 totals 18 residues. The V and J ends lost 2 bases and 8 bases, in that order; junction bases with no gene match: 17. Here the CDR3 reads CASSLRRDRGRGSSGYTF. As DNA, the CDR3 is TGTGCCAGCAGTTTAAGGCGGGACAGGGGCCGAGGATCGTCCGGCTACACCTTC.

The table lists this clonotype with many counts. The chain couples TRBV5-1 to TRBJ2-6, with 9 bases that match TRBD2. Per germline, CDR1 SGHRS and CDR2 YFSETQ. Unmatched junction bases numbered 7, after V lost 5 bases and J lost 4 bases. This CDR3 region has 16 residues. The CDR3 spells CASRSRLAGGANVLTF. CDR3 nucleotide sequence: TGCGCCAGCAGGTCGCGCCTAGCGGGAGGGGCCAACGTCCTGACTTTC.

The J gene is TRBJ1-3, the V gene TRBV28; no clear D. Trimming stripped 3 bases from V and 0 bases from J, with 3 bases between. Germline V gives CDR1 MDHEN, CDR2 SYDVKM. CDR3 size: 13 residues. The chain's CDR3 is CASSFSSGNTIYF. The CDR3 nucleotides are TGTGCCAGCAGTTTCAGCTCTGGAAACACCATATATTTT.

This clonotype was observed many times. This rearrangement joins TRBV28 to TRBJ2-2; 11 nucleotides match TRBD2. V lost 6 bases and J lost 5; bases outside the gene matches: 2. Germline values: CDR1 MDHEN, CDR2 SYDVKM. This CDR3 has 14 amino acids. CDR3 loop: CASSGLAGTGELFF. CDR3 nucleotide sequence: TGTGCCAGCAGCGGACTAGCGGGTACCGGGGAGCTGTTTTTT. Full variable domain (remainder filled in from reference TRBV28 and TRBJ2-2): DVKVTQSSRYLVKRTGEKVFLECVQDMDHENMFWYRQDPGLGLRLIYFSYDVKMKEKGDIPEGYSVSREKKERFSLILESASTNQTSMYLCASSGLAGTGELFFGEGSRLTVL.

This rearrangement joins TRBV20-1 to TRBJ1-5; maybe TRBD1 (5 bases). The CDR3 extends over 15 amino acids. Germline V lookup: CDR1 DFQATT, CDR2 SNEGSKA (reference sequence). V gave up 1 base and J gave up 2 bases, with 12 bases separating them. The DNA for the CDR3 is TGCAGTGCTAGAGTCACGCAGGGAGGCAATCAGCCCCAGCATTTT. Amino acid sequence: CSARVTQGGNQPQHF.

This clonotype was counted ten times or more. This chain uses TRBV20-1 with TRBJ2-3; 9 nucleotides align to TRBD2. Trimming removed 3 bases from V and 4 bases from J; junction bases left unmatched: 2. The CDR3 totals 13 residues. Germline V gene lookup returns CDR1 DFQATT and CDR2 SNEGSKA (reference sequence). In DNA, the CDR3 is TGCAGTGCTAGTAGCGGGAGCGCAGATACGCAGTATTTT. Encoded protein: CSASSGSADTQYF.

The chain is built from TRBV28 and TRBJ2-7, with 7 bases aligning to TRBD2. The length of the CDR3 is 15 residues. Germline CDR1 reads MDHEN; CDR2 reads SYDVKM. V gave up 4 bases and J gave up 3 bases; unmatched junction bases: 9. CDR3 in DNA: TGTGCCAGCAGTTCCGCGGCGGGGGAACTCTACGAGCAGTACTTC. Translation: CASSSAAGELYEQYF.

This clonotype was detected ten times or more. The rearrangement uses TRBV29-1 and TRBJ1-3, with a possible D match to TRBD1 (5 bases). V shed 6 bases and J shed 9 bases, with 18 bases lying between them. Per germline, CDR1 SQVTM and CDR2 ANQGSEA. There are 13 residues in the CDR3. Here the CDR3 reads CSVQGNHRTTIYF. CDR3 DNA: TGCAGCGTGCAGGGAAATCACAGAACCACCATATATTTT.

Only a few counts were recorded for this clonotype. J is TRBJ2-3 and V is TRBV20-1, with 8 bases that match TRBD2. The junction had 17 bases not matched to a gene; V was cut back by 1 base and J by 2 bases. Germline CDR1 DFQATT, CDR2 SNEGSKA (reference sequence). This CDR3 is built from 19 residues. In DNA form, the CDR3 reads TGCAGTGCTAGAGTAGAAGGCTTAGTGGGCGGGAGGATCACAGATACGCAGTATTTT. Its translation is CSARVEGLVGGRITDTQYF.

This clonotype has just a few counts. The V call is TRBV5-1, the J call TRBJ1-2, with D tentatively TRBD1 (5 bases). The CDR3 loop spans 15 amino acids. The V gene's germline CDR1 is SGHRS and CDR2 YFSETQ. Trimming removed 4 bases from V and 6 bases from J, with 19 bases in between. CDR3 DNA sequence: TGCGCCAGCAGCAGCGGGACCCGGGTATCCCATGGCTACACCTTC. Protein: CASSSGTRVSHGYTF.

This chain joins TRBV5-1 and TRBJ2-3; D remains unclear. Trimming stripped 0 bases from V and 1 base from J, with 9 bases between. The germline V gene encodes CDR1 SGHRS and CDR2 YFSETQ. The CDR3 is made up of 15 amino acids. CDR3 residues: CASSLGHAGTDTQYF. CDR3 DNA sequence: TGCGCCAGCAGCTTGGGTCATGCCGGCACAGATACGCAGTATTTT.

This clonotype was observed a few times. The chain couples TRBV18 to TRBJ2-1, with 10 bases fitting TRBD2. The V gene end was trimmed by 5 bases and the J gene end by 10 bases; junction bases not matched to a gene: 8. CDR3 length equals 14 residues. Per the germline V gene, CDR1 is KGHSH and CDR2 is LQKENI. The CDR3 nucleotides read TGTGCCAGCTCATGGTCTAGCGGGAGTTTCGAGCAGTTCTTC. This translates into CASSWSSGSFEQFF.

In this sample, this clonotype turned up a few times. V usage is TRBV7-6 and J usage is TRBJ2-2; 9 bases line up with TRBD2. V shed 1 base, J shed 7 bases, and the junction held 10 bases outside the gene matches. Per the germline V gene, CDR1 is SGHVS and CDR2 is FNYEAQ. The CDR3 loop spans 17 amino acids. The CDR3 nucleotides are TGTGCCAGCAGCTTAGGTCCGGGACTAGCCATTGACGGGGAGCTGTTTTTT. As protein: CASSLGPGLAIDGELFF.

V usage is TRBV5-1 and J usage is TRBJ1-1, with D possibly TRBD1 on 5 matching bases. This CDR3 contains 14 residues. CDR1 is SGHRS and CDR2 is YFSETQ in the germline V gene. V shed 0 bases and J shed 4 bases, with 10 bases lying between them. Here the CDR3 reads CASSLGGGSTEAFF. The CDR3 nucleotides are TGCGCCAGCAGCTTGGGGGGCGGAAGCACTGAAGCTTTCTTT.

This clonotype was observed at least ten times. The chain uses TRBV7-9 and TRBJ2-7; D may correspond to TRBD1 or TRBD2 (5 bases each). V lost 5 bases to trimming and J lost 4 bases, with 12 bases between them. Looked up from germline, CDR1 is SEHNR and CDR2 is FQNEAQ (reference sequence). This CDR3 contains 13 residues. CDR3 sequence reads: CASSRPGPYEQYF. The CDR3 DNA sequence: TGTGCCAGCAGCCGGCCGGGGCCTTACGAGCAGTACTTC.

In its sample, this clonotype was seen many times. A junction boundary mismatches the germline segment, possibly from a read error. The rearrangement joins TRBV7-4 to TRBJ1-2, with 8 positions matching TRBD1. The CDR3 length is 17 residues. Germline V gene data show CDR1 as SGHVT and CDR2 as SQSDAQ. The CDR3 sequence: CQRDRLGCCKANYGYTF. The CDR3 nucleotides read TGCCAGCGGGACAGGCTTGGGTGTTGCAAGGCTAACTATGGCTACACCTTC.

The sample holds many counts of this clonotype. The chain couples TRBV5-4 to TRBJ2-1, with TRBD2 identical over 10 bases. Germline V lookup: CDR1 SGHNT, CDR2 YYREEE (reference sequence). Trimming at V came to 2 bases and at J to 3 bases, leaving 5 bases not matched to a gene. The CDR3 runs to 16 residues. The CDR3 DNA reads TGTGCCAGCAGCTTACCAACTAGCGGGATCTACAATGAGCAGTTCTTC. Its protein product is CASSLPTSGIYNEQFF.

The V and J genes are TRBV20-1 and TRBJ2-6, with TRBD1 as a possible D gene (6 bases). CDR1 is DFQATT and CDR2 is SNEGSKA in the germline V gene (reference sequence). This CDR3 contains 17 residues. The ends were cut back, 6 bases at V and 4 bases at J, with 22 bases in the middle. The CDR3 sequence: CSAPMLQGALGANVLTF. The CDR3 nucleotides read TGCAGTGCCCCCATGTTACAGGGAGCTCTGGGGGCCAACGTCCTGACTTTC.

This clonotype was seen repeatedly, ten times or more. The CDR3 loop is CASSISLSGANVLTF. As DNA, the CDR3 is TGTGCCAGCTCAATTAGCCTCTCTGGGGCCAACGTCCTGACTTTC. V and J are TRBV18 and TRBJ2-6; no reliable D call. CDR3 size: 15 residues. V shed 5 bases and J shed 0 bases, with 8 bases lying between them. In germline, CDR1 is KGHSH, CDR2 LQKENI. Full variable domain (outside the CDR3, taken from reference TRBV18 and TRBJ2-6): NAGVMQNPRHLVRRRGQEARLRCSPMKGHSHVYWYRQLPEEGLKFMVYLQKENIIDESGMPKERFSAEFPKEGPSILRIQQVVRGDSAAYFCASSISLSGANVLTFGAGSRLTVL.

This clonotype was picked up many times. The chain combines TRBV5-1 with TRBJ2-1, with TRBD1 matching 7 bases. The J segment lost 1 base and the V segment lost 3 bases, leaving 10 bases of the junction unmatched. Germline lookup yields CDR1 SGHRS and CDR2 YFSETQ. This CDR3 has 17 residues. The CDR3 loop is CASSSIARDRSYNEQFF. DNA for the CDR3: TGCGCCAGCAGCTCCATTGCCCGGGACAGATCCTACAATGAGCAGTTCTTC.

The CDR3 DNA reads as TGTGCCCCTCCGGGAGACGCCCCAGGCTACACCTTC. Protein product: CAPPGDAPGYTF. This chain connects TRBV2 to TRBJ1-2; no firm D call. Germline V gives CDR1 SNHLY, CDR2 FYNNEI. The CDR3 has 12 amino acids. Trimming removed 11 bases from V and 8 bases from J, with 18 bases in between.

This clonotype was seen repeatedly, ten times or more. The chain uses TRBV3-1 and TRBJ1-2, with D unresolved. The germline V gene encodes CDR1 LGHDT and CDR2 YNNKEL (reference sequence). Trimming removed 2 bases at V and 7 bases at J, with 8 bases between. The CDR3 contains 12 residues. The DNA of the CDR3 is TGTGCCAGCAGCCAAACTTATCGTGGCTACACCTTC. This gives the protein CASSQTYRGYTF.

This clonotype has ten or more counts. The CDR3 spells CASSLGSGGYSNQPQHF. CDR3 coding DNA: TGTGCCAGCAGTTTGGGGTCAGGAGGCTATAGCAATCAGCCCCAGCATTTT. The gene calls are TRBV28 and TRBJ1-5; no clear D gene. CDR1 is MDHEN and CDR2 is SYDVKM in the germline V gene. Trimming took 3 bases from V and 0 from J, leaving 15 bases between them. The CDR3 contains 17 residues.